This entry concerns a single T cell receptor (beta chain). Sequencing was performed with immunoSEQ multiplex PCR; in TCRdb, only in-frame clones are kept and a portion is missing. The table lists around 12,000 clones, around nine tenths of them singletons, with 2% to 3% in the top ten. The record originates from a study of blood T cell repertoires in COVID-19. CDR3 length equals 16 residues. The germline V gene has CDR1 LNHDA and CDR2 SQIVND (reference sequence). Losses at the gene ends were 3 bases for V and 1 base for J; bases not matched to a gene: 7. The sample taken for sequencing was peripheral blood. The rearrangement joins TRBV19 to TRBJ2-7, with 9 bases matching TRBD1. The clonotype was recovered from a human donor in a cohort sampled during active COVID-19. DNA for the CDR3: TGTGCCAGTAGTATCGTCACAGGGGGCGGATCCTACGAGCAGTACTTC. Residues: CASSIVTGGGSYEQYF.